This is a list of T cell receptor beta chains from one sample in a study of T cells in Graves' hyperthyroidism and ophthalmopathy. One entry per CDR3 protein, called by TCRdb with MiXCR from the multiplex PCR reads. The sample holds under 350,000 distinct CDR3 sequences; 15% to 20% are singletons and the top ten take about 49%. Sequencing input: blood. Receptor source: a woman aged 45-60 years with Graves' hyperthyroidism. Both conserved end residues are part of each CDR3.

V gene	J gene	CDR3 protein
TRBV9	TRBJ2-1	CASSETSSYNEQFF
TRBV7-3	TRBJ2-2	CASTTGTGELFF
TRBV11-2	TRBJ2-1	CASSTSLPGGRAYNEQFF
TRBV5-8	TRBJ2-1	CASSVGASEQFF
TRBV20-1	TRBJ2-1	CSARVAGPSYNEQFF
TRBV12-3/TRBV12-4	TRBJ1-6	CASSFEGYNSPLHF
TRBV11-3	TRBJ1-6	CASSRDRGSPLHF
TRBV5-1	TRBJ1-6	CASRQTGFDTAPLHF
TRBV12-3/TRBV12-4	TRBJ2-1	CASSRDRINEQFF
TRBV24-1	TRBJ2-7	CATRGDSGRAPGSYEQYF